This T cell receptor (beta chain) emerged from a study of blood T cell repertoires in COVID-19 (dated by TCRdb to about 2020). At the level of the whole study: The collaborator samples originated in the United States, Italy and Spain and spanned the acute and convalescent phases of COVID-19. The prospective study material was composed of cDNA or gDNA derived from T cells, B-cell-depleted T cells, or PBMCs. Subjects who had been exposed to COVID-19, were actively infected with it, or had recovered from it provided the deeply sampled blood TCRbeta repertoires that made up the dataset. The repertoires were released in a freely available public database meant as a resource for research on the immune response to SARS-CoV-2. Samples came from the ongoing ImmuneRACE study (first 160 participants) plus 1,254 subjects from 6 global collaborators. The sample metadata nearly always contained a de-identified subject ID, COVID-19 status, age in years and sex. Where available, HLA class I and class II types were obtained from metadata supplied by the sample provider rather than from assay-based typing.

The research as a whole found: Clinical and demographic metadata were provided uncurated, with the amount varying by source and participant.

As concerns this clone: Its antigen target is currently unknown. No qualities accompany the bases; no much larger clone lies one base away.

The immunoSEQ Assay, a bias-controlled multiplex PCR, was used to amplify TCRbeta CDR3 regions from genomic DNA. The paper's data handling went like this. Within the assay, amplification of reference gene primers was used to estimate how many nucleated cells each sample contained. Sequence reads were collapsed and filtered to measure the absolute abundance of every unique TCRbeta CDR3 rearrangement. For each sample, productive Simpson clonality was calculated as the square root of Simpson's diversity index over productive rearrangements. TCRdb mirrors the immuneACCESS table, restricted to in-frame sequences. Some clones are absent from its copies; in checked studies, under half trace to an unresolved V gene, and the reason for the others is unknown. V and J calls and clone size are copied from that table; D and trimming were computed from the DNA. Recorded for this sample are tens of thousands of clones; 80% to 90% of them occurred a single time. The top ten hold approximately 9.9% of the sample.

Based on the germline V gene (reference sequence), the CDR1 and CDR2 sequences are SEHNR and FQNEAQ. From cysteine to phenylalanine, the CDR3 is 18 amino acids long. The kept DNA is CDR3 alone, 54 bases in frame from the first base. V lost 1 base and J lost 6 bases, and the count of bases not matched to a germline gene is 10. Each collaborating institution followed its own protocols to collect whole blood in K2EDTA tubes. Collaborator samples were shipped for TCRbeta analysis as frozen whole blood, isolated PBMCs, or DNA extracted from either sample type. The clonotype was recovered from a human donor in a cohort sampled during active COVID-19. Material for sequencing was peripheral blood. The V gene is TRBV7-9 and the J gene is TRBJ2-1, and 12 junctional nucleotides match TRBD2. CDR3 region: CASSLGAPLAGGFNEQFF. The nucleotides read TGTGCCAGCAGCTTAGGGGCCCCACTAGCGGGGGGCTTCAATGAGCAGTTCTTC.